The 30 T cell receptor beta chains reported below all come from one sample, sequenced in a study of blood T cell repertoires in COVID-19. Profiled with immunoSEQ multiplex PCR; TCRdb holds only in-frame clones, not every one. The data show under 30,000 clones, roughly 91% seen once. Source material: peripheral blood. The origin of the receptors is a man between 45 and 60 years old with active COVID-19.

The CDR3 DNA is TGTGCCAGCAGTTTGAGAGATCTCTCTGGGGCCAACGTCCTGACTTTC. Translated, it gives CASSLRDLSGANVLTF. The chain combines TRBV27 with TRBJ2-6; D is unclear. Germline CDR1 MNHEY, CDR2 SMNVEV (reference sequence). V was shortened by 3 bases and J by 0 bases, with 9 bases between the two germline ends. This CDR3 has 16 residues. Complete variable domain (other parts from reference TRBV27 and TRBJ2-6): EAQVTQNPRYLITVTGKKLTVTCSQNMNHEYMSWYRQDPGLGLRQIYYSMNVEVTDKGDVPEGYKVSRKEKRNFPLILESPSPNQTSLYFCASSLRDLSGANVLTFGAGSRLTVL.

This clone showed up just a few times. This sequence joins TRBV2 and TRBJ2-3; no clear D gene. V was clipped by 2 bases and J by 3 bases, with 12 bases between them. The CDR3 runs to 15 residues. CDR1 SNHLY and CDR2 FYNNEI come from the germline V gene. CDR3 in DNA: TGTGCCAGCAGTGAACGGTTTGGTTTGACAGATACGCAGTATTTT. Amino acid sequence: CASSERFGLTDTQYF.

The rearrangement uses TRBV5-8 and TRBJ1-3, with D uncertain. Germline CDR1 reads SGHTS; CDR2 reads YDEGEE. The CDR3 length is 15 residues. Trimming took off 4 bases at V and 2 bases at J, with 13 bases between the two ends. CDR3 sequence reads: CASSTDIIPGNTIYF. The CDR3 nucleotides are TGTGCCAGCAGCACAGACATAATACCTGGAAACACCATATATTTT.

The gene calls are TRBV14 and TRBJ2-3; D is unclear. V was clipped by 3 bases and J by 6 bases, with 7 bases between them. Germline V gives CDR1 SGHDN, CDR2 FVKESK. The CDR3 has 12 amino acids. Here the CDR3 DNA reads TGTGCCAGCAGCCAGAGAAAGGATACGCAGTATTTT. Its translation: CASSQRKDTQYF.

The chain recombines TRBV6-6 with TRBJ2-1, with 9 bases aligning to TRBD1. V was clipped by 6 bases and J by 4 bases; unmatched bases: 7. The length of the CDR3 is 15 residues. Germline V gene sequence: CDR1 MNHNY, CDR2 SVGAGI (reference sequence). CDR3 sequence reads: CASSSSGQGYNEQFF. The CDR3 bases are TGTGCCAGCAGCTCCTCTGGACAGGGGTACAATGAGCAGTTCTTC.

V is TRBV29-1 and J is TRBJ1-1; the D gene is possibly TRBD1 (6 bases). The CDR3 covers 14 residues. CDR1 SQVTM and CDR2 ANQGSEA come from the germline V gene. Trimming pared 6 bases from V and 1 base from J, leaving 15 bases between. The CDR3 DNA follows: TGCAGCGTCGTATCCGGGACAACGAACACTGAAGCTTTCTTT. It specifies CSVVSGTTNTEAFF.

Written as DNA, the CDR3 is TGTGCCAGCAGCGTAGATGTGGGGCTGGAGACCCAGTACTTC. It specifies CASSVDVGLETQYF. The chain joins TRBV9 to TRBJ2-5; a weak D match, TRBD1 (5 bases). V was cut by 0 bases and J by 5 bases, with 11 bases left in between. This CDR3 comprises 14 residues. Germline V gene sequence: CDR1 SGDLS, CDR2 YYNGEE.

This clone appeared a single time. The gene calls are TRBV18 and TRBJ2-7, with D unclear. Germline V CDR1 and CDR2: KGHSH, LQKENI. Trimming took off 4 bases at V and 3 bases at J, with 7 bases between the two ends. The CDR3 is 12 amino acids. The CDR3 region has the DNA TGTGCCAGCTCACGGGCGAACTACGAGCAGTACGTC. This gives the protein CASSRANYEQYV.

V usage is TRBV19 and J usage is TRBJ1-6; D gene uncertain. This CDR3 spans 14 amino acids. The germline gives CDR1 LNHDA, CDR2 SQIVND (reference sequence). With 4 bases removed from V and 3 bases from J, the gap between germline ends came to 7 bases. The CDR3, as DNA: TGTGCCAGTAGTACCCGGGGCTATAATTCACCCCTCCACTTT. Protein product: CASSTRGYNSPLHF. Based on the CDR3 plus reference TRBV19 and TRBJ1-6, the full variable domain is DGGITQSPKYLFRKEGQNVTLSCEQNLNHDAMYWYRQDPGQGLRLIYYSQIVNDFQKGDIAEGYSVSREKKESFPLTVTSAQKNPTAFYLCASSTRGYNSPLHFGNGTRLTVT.

CDR3 region: CASSPRLKEADTQYF. The CDR3 nucleotides are TGTGCCAGCTCACCAAGGCTAAAGGAGGCAGATACGCAGTATTTT. The V call is TRBV18, the J call TRBJ2-3; perhaps TRBD2 as D (5 bases). This CDR3 has 15 residues. Germline CDR1 and CDR2: KGHSH and LQKENI. Deletions cut 2 bases from V and 4 bases from J, with 13 bases between.

V is TRBV7-3 and J is TRBJ2-5, with TRBD2 matching over 8 bases. J lost 5 bases, V lost 5 bases, and 7 bases had no gene match. The CDR3 contains 14 residues. Germline CDR1 and CDR2: SGHTA and FQGTGA. CDR3 sequence: CASSPSGTRETQYF. The CDR3 DNA reads as TGTGCCAGCAGCCCGAGCGGGACTAGGGAGACCCAGTACTTC.

This chain joins TRBV12-5 and TRBJ1-5; TRBD1 agrees at 7 bases. Per the germline V gene, CDR1 is LGHNT and CDR2 is FRNRAP. J was trimmed by 4 bases and V by 7 bases; bases with no gene match: 7. This CDR3 comprises 14 residues. The CDR3, as DNA: TGTGCTAGTGCCCCGGACAGGCCTAATCAGCCCCAGCATTTT. Residues: CASAPDRPNQPQHF.

J is TRBJ1-1 and V is TRBV6-6; 7 bases line up with TRBD1. The CDR3 length is 17 residues. From germline, CDR1 is MNHNY and CDR2 SVGAGI (reference sequence). Losses at the gene ends were 5 bases for V and 2 bases for J; bases not matched to a gene: 14. In nucleotides, the CDR3 is TGTGCCAGCAGTCCTCGACAGGGACGCATCATAAACACTGAAGCTTTCTTT. Its translation: CASSPRQGRIINTEAFF.

The rearrangement joins TRBV9 to TRBJ2-1; TRBD1 is a possible D gene (6 bases). In germline, CDR1 is SGDLS, CDR2 YYNGEE. The CDR3 is made up of 15 amino acids. V was trimmed by 2 bases and J by 4 bases, leaving 13 bases between them. This chain's CDR3 is CASSVGQGSYNEQFF. The DNA for the CDR3 is TGTGCCAGCAGCGTCGGCCAGGGGTCGTACAATGAGCAGTTCTTC.

The CDR3 nucleotides read TGCGCCAGCAGCTTGGTCGCAGGGGGCTTCAATGAGCAGTTCTTC. This translates into CASSLVAGGFNEQFF. The chain uses TRBV5-1 and TRBJ2-1, with 8 positions matching TRBD1. This CDR3 region has 15 residues. Unmatched junction bases numbered 5, after V lost 0 bases and J lost 6 bases. The V gene's germline CDR1 is SGHRS and CDR2 YFSETQ.

This rearrangement joins TRBV14 to TRBJ1-3; no clear D gene. The CDR3 totals 16 residues. V lost 4 bases and J 0 bases, leaving 13 bases between the germline ends. The germline gives CDR1 SGHDN, CDR2 FVKESK. The CDR3 protein is CASSPFGGSSGNTIYF. For the CDR3, the DNA is TGTGCCAGCAGCCCCTTCGGAGGGAGCTCTGGAAACACCATATATTTT.

The chain carries TRBV19 and TRBJ1-6, with D maybe TRBD1 (5 bases). Between the trimmed V and J ends, which lost 5 bases and 9 bases, there was a span of 20 bases. The CDR3 covers 16 residues. Germline values: CDR1 LNHDA, CDR2 SQIVND (reference sequence). The CDR3 loop is CASSAGRERGISPLHF. The CDR3 nucleotides read TGTGCCAGTAGTGCAGGGAGGGAGCGGGGAATTTCACCCCTCCACTTT.

The chain has TRBV18 and TRBJ2-7; TRBD1 might be the D (6 bases). V was clipped by 6 bases and J by 6 bases, with 15 bases between them. The CDR3 runs 13 residues. The germline V gene encodes CDR1 KGHSH and CDR2 LQKENI. As DNA, the CDR3 is TGTGCCAGCTCTGTCACAGGGCAGGTCGAGCAGTACGTC. Its protein product is CASSVTGQVEQYV.

The chain couples TRBV18 to TRBJ1-3; 9 nucleotides line up with TRBD1. V shed 3 bases, J shed 2 bases, and the junction held 5 bases outside the gene matches. The germline V gene has CDR1 KGHSH and CDR2 LQKENI. CDR3 length equals 16 residues. Here the CDR3 reads CASSPPTGGTGNTIYF. The CDR3 nucleotides are TGTGCCAGCTCACCTCCGACAGGGGGGACTGGAAACACCATATATTTT.

This clone was seen a single time. The chain has TRBV19 and TRBJ2-1; tentatively, D is TRBD2 (6 bases). Per the germline V gene, CDR1 is LNHDA and CDR2 is SQIVND (reference sequence). The CDR3 runs 12 residues. Trimming took 3 bases from V and 7 from J, leaving 7 bases between them. CDR3 amino acids: CASSIGTNEQFF. The CDR3 region has the DNA TGTGCCAGTAGTATCGGGACTAATGAGCAGTTCTTC.

J is TRBJ1-6 and V is TRBV30; 10 bases agree with TRBD1. This CDR3 spans 14 amino acids. The junction had 6 bases not matched to a gene; V was cut back by 4 bases and J by 9 bases. Germline assignment: CDR1 GTSNPN and CDR2 SVGIG (reference sequence). CDR3 in amino acids: CAWMSWDRGSPLHF. The CDR3 nucleotides are TGTGCCTGGATGTCTTGGGACAGGGGTTCACCCCTCCACTTT.

This sequence joins TRBV5-1 and TRBJ2-5; 7 nucleotides match TRBD2. CDR3 size: 15 residues. V lost 4 bases and J lost 7; bases outside the gene matches: 13. CDR1 is SGHRS and CDR2 is YFSETQ in the germline V gene. CDR3 DNA: TGCGCCAGCAGCACGGACGGGGCCTCGGGGGGGACCCAGTACTTC. It translates to CASSTDGASGGTQYF. The whole variable domain, remainder taken from reference TRBV5-1 and TRBJ2-5, is KAGVTQTPRYLIKTRGQQVTLSCSPISGHRSVSWYQQTPGQGLQFLFEYFSETQRNKGNFPGRFSGRQFSNSRSEMNVSTLELGDSALYLCASSTDGASGGTQYFGPGTRLLVL.

This chain links TRBV19 with TRBJ1-1, with D maybe TRBD1 (5 bases). Trimming shortened V by 2 bases and J by 7 bases, and 14 bases separated the two germline ends. Germline CDR1 is LNHDA and CDR2 is SQIVND (reference sequence). The CDR3 extends over 14 amino acids. CDR3 amino acids: CASSIRGGGGEAFF. The CDR3 DNA reads TGTGCCAGTAGTATACGCGGAGGCGGGGGTGAAGCTTTCTTT.

This chain links TRBV5-1 with TRBJ2-3; 11 bases line up with TRBD2. V shed 0 bases, J shed 5 bases, and the junction held 5 bases outside the gene matches. This CDR3 region has 16 residues. From germline, CDR1 is SGHRS and CDR2 YFSETQ. CDR3 sequence (DNA): TGCGCCAGCAGCTTGGCTCTAGCGGGGGGCCAAGATACGCAGTATTTT. It yields the protein CASSLALAGGQDTQYF. Full variable domain (outside the CDR3, taken from reference TRBV5-1 and TRBJ2-3): KAGVTQTPRYLIKTRGQQVTLSCSPISGHRSVSWYQQTPGQGLQFLFEYFSETQRNKGNFPGRFSGRQFSNSRSEMNVSTLELGDSALYLCASSLALAGGQDTQYFGPGTRLTVL.

This chain links TRBV2 with TRBJ1-1, with a weak D call TRBD1 (5 bases). This CDR3 is 14 amino acids long. The V gene lost 2 bases and the J gene lost 1 base, with 8 bases spanning the gap. The V gene's germline CDR1 is SNHLY and CDR2 FYNNEI. DNA for the CDR3: TGTGCCAGCAGTGAACAGGGTCGGAACACTGAAGCTTTCTTT. Translated: CASSEQGRNTEAFF.

This clone was recorded once. This rearrangement joins TRBV19 to TRBJ1-2, with 9 bases matching TRBD1. V lost 9 bases, J lost 5 bases, and 7 bases stayed unmatched. The CDR3 runs 13 residues. Germline V gene data show CDR1 as LNHDA and CDR2 as SQIVND (reference sequence). The CDR3 here is CASRDRVEYGYTF. CDR3 DNA sequence: TGTGCCAGCCGGGACAGGGTCGAATATGGCTACACCTTC.

The rearrangement uses TRBV11-2 and TRBJ2-4; 11 bases are shared with TRBD1. Germline lookup yields CDR1 SGHAT and CDR2 FQNNGV. The CDR3 is made up of 19 amino acids. Losses at the gene ends were 0 bases for V and 0 bases for J; bases not matched to a gene: 7. DNA of the CDR3: TGTGCCAGCAGCTTAGATGGGACAGGGGGAACCTTAGCCAAAAACATTCAGTACTTC. Translating it yields CASSLDGTGGTLAKNIQYF.

The rearrangement joins TRBV5-1 to TRBJ2-2; tentatively, D is TRBD1 (5 bases). The CDR3 runs to 16 residues. The germline V gene encodes CDR1 SGHRS and CDR2 YFSETQ. V was trimmed by 4 bases and J by 7 bases, leaving 20 bases between them. This CDR3 reads CASSLTDLTRLGELFF. The CDR3 nucleotides are TGCGCCAGCAGCCTGACAGACCTCACCCGGCTCGGGGAGCTGTTTTTT.

The chain couples TRBV18 to TRBJ2-7; 9 nucleotides match TRBD2. Trimming removed 6 bases from V and 2 bases from J; junction bases left unmatched: 8. CDR3 length equals 15 residues. Germline V gene sequence: CDR1 KGHSH, CDR2 LQKENI. CDR3 amino acids: CASSAQGGRAYEQYV. CDR3 nucleotide sequence: TGTGCCAGCTCCGCCCAAGGCGGGAGGGCCTACGAGCAGTACGTC.

The chain is built from TRBV4-1 and TRBJ2-3, with 13 bases that match TRBD2. Germline V gene sequence: CDR1 MGHRA, CDR2 YSYEKL. CDR3 size: 17 residues. Trimming took 5 bases from V and 8 from J; bases not matched to a gene: 13. CDR3 in DNA: TGCGCCAGCAGCGGGTTTAGGACTAGCGGGAGAAGTGGTACGCAGTATTTT. Translation gives CASSGFRTSGRSGTQYF.